This TCR beta chain was found in a study of technical replicates of blood from a few donors. This CDR3 is built from 11 residues. The germline CDR1 and CDR2 sequences are MNHNS and SASEGT. Trimming left V 8 bases short and J 4 bases short, with 9 bases between. Assay: immunoSEQ multiplex PCR; the TCRdb copy retains only in-frame clones and omits some. The sample holds about 88,000 clones, 90% to 95% seen once. The source material was T cells isolated from PBMCs. This sequence originates from a human donor in good health. J is TRBJ2-7 and V is TRBV6-1, with D unresolved. The CDR3 nucleotides read TGTGCCAGCGACTCTTGGTACGAGCAGTACTTC. Protein product: CASDSWYEQYF.